The 4 T cell receptor beta chains in this list originate from one sample, sequenced in a study of cytomegalovirus exposure and HLA in healthy donors. The PCR was carried out with 60 Vbeta primers and 13 Jbeta primers. Clones were sequenced by immunoSEQ multiplex PCR, and TCRdb holds only the in-frame ones, with some missing. Among roughly 95,000 clones listed, approximately 80% were seen once. The sequencing sample was made of PBMCs. The receptor source for this set is a man aged 25-40 years in good health and CMV-seropositive.

This clone has more than one count but fewer than ten. This rearrangement joins TRBV5-6 to TRBJ1-5; 7 bases align to TRBD1. Germline trimming cut 2 bases from V and 3 bases from J; bases unmatched to any gene: 2. This CDR3 has 14 amino acids. Germline CDR1 is SGHDT and CDR2 is YYEEEE. CDR3 DNA: TGTGCCAGCAGCTTCCAGGGGGTCAATCAGCCCCAGCATTTT. This gives the protein CASSFQGVNQPQHF.

This chain connects TRBV6-6 to TRBJ2-7; weak D call: TRBD1 (6 bases). CDR1 is MNHNY and CDR2 is SVGAGI in the germline V gene (reference sequence). V was trimmed by 7 bases and J by 6 bases, leaving 22 bases between them. The CDR3 loop spans 15 amino acids. The CDR3 protein is CASTLQFGTGSEQYF. CDR3 DNA sequence: TGTGCCAGCACCCTACAATTCGGTACAGGGTCCGAGCAGTACTTC.

The chain joins TRBV18 to TRBJ2-5; D possibly corresponds to TRBD1 (5 bases). Judging by the DNA end, TRBJ2-7 fits better; the J call may be wrong. The length of the CDR3 is 14 residues. Germline CDR1 and CDR2: KGHSH and LQKENI. DNA for the CDR3: TGTGCCAGCTCACCACGGCAGGGCCCCTACGAGCAGTACTTC. Protein: CASSPRQGPYEQYF.

This clone appeared a few times. The genes are TRBV6-5 and TRBJ1-2; 7 bases line up with TRBD1. J gave up 4 bases and V 1 base, and 6 bases lay outside the gene matches. The germline V gene has CDR1 MNHEY and CDR2 SVGAGI. This CDR3 has 15 residues. The CDR3 coding sequence is TGTGCCAGCAGTTACTTGGACAGGACTACCTATGGCTACACCTTC. The encoded protein is CASSYLDRTTYGYTF.